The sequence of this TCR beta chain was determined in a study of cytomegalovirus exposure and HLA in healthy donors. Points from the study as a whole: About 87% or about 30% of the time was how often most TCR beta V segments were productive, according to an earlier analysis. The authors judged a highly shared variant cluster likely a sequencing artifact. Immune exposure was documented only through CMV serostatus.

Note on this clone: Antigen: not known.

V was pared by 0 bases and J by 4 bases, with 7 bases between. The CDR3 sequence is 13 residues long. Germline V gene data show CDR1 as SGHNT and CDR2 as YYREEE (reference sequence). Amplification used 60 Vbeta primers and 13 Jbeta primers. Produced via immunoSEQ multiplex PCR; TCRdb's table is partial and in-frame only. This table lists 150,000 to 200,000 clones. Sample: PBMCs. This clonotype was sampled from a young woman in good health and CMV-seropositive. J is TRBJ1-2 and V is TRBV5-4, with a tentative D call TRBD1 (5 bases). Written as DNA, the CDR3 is TGTGCCAGCAGCTTGGAGGGGATCTATGGCTACACCTTC. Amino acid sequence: CASSLEGIYGYTF.